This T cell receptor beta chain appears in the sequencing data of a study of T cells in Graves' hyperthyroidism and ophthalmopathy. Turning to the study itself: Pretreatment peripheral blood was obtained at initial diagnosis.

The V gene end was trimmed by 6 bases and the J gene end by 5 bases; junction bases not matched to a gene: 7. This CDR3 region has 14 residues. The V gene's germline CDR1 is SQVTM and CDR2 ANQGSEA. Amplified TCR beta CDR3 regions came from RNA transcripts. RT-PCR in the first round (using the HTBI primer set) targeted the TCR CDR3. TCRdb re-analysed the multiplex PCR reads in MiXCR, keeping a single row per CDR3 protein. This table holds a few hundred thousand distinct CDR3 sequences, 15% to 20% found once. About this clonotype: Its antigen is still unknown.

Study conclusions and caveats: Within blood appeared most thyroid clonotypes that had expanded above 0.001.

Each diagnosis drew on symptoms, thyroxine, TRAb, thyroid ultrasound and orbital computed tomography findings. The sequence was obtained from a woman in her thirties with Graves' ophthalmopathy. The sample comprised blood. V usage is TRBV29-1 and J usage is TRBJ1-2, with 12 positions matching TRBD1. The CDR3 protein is CSVLGTGGWYGYTF. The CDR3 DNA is TGCAGCGTCCTTGGGACAGGGGGCTGGTATGGCTACACCTTC.